The text below deals with one T cell receptor (beta chain). Its target is unknown. This sample is part of a study of T cell repertoires in cytomegalovirus infection. As for the study in general: Recently identified HLA-C-restricted CMV epitopes were used, and well-studied HLA-B-restricted CMV epitopes were used as well. Carrying CMV and the relevant HLA type showed in public TCR beta signatures. Overall study results and limits: CMV carriers with the relevant HLA were identified by cumulative public TCR beta family frequency. The response measured ex vivo was dominated by TCR beta clonotypes (HLA-C-restricted and CMV-specific).

With 6 bases removed from V and 5 bases from J, the gap between germline ends came to 11 bases. The CDR3 length is 14 residues. TCRdb analysed the reads with MiXCR anew, one entry per CDR3 protein. There are about 83,000 distinct CDR3 sequences in the sample; under 55% occur only once, and more than 85% lies in the top ten. This receptor was identified in a human donor in good health (CMV status not recorded). Some clones in this sample may be carry-over from other donors' samples. The sequences come from CD8+ T cells from cultured PBMCs, collected from culture after CMV antigen stimulation. The rearrangement links TRBV12-3 or TRBV12-4 to TRBJ1-6; D is possibly TRBD1 (6 bases). DNA for the CDR3: TGTGCCAGCAGCCCAGGGGTGAATAATTCACCCCTCCACTTT. It encodes CASSPGVNNSPLHF.